These T cell receptor beta chains were read from a single sample in a study of shared clonotypes between healthy human individuals. Using immunoSEQ multiplex PCR, the repertoire was profiled, and TCRdb retains in-frame clones only, with some absent. The data show approximately 2.5 million clones, over 85% seen once. Sequencing input: naive CD4+ T cells sorted from blood. The receptors here all came from a man younger than 35 in good health. Each CDR3 is given with its conserved first and last residue. The D gene is left open where the match is weak. The size of a clone is reported for some rows only, either as once, few or many, or as a class for expanded clones.

v_call	d_call	j_call	clone_size	cdr3_nt	cdr3_aa
TRBV28	.	TRBJ1-1	.	TGTGCCAGCAGCACCGGGACGGGGGAAGCTTTCTTT	CASSTGTGEAFF
TRBV7-2	.	TRBJ1-5	.	TGTGCCAGCAGCTATCGGGACAACCAGCCCCAGCATTTT	CASSYRDNQPQHF
TRBV6-1	.	TRBJ2-5	.	TGTGCCAGCAGTGAAAGGGGGGCTAAAGAGACCCAGTACTTC	CASSERGAKETQYF
TRBV29-1	TRBD2	TRBJ2-7	.	TGCAGCGCGCCGCGGAAGGCTAGCGGGAGGAAGAAGCGGGACGAGCAGTACTTC	CSAPRKASGRKKRDEQYF
TRBV7-2	.	TRBJ2-1	.	TGTGCCAGCAGCGCCAGGGGGGCAAGTGAGCAGTTCTTC	CASSARGASEQFF
TRBV6-1	.	TRBJ2-7	once	TGTGCCACCAGACACAATTCCTACGAGCAGTACTTC	CATRHNSYEQYF
TRBV9	.	TRBJ1-1	few	TGTGCCAGCAGCGCGTTGCCGCACGCTGAAGCTTTCTTT	CASSALPHAEAFF
TRBV11-3	.	TRBJ2-1	.	TGTGCCAGCAGCTTAGATGGGCCCCCGCGCGATGAGCAGTTCTTC	CASSLDGPPRDEQFF
TRBV6-5	TRBD1	TRBJ1-2	.	TGTGCCAGCAGTTACTCGGGAACAGGGGGCTATGGCTACACCTTC	CASSYSGTGGYGYTF
TRBV28	TRBD1	TRBJ2-7	.	TGTGCCAGCCATACCGGGACAGCTCACTACGAGCAGTACTTC	CASHTGTAHYEQYF
TRBV7-2	.	TRBJ2-3	.	TGTGCCAGCAAGCTGCGGGGTGGGAATACGCAGTATTTT	CASKLRGGNTQYF
TRBV18	TRBD1	TRBJ1-1	.	TGTGCCAGCTCACAAGGACAGGTCTCTGAAGCTTTCTTT	CASSQGQVSEAFF
TRBV7-8	TRBD1	TRBJ2-2	.	TGTGCCAGCACGCGACAGGGGGCGAACACCGGGGAGCTGTTTTTT	CASTRQGANTGELFF
TRBV10-3	TRBD2	TRBJ2-3	.	TGTGCCATCAGTGAGTCGCCTAGCGGGGTCACAGATACGCAGTATTTT	CAISESPSGVTDTQYF
TRBV30	.	TRBJ1-1	.	TGTGCCTGGTCGGCCCCCTTAAGGATCGAAGCTTTCTTT	CAWSAPLRIEAFF
TRBV18	TRBD2	TRBJ2-7	.	TGTGCCAGCTCATCCGGAGACAGCGGGAAGTCCCAGCAGTACTTC	CASSSGDSGKSQQYF
TRBV4-3	TRBD2	TRBJ2-1	.	TGCGCCAGCAGCCAGGGCCTAGCGGACTACAATGAGCAGTTCTTC	CASSQGLADYNEQFF
TRBV6-5	TRBD1	TRBJ1-1	.	TGTGCCAGCAGTTCCGGACAGGCGATGAACACTGAAGCTTTCTTT	CASSSGQAMNTEAFF
TRBV2	.	TRBJ1-1	few	TGTGCCAGCAGCGGGGGTCGAACTGAAGCTTTCTTT	CASSGGRTEAFF
TRBV6-5	.	TRBJ1-2	.	TGTGCCAGCAGTTACTCCCAGGGAACGTATGGCTACACCTTC	CASSYSQGTYGYTF
TRBV19	.	TRBJ1-1	.	TGTGCCAGTAGTATAGGTACAGCTGAAGCTTTCTTT	CASSIGTAEAFF
TRBV7-9	TRBD1	TRBJ1-2	.	TGTGCCAGCAGTCTTCCAGGGGGGAGGAAGGATGGCTACACCTTC	CASSLPGGRKDGYTF
TRBV6-5	.	TRBJ1-3	once	TGTGCCAGCTCACCATCTGGAATAAACACCATATATTTT	CASSPSGINTIYF
TRBV7-2	.	TRBJ2-1	.	TGTGCCAGCAGATTACTAGCTACTGAGCAGTTCTTC	CASRLLATEQFF
TRBV5-1	TRBD2	TRBJ2-1	.	TGCGCCAGCATGTACGGGGGGGATGGTGAGCAGTTCTTC	CASMYGGDGEQFF
TRBV6-1	.	TRBJ1-5	.	TGTGCCAGCAGTGAAATCGGGGGTGGACGGCAGCCCCAGCATTTT	CASSEIGGGRQPQHF
TRBV5-4	TRBD1	TRBJ2-2	.	TGTGCCAGCAGCATGCAGGGGGCCGCCGGGGAGCTGTTTTTT	CASSMQGAAGELFF